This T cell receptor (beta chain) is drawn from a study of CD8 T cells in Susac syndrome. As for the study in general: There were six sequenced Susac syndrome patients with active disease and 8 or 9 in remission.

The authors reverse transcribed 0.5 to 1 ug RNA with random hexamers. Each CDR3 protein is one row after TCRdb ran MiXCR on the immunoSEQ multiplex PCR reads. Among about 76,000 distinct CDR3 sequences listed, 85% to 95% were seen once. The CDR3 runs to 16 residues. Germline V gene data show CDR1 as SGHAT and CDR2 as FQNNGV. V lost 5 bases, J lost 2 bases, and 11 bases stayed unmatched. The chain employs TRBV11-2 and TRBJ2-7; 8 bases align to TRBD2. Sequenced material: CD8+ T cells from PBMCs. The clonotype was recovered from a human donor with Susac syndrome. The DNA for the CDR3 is TGTGCCAGCAGCATTTCCCTCCGGGAGGGAGCCTACGAGCAGTACTTC. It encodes CASSISLREGAYEQYF.